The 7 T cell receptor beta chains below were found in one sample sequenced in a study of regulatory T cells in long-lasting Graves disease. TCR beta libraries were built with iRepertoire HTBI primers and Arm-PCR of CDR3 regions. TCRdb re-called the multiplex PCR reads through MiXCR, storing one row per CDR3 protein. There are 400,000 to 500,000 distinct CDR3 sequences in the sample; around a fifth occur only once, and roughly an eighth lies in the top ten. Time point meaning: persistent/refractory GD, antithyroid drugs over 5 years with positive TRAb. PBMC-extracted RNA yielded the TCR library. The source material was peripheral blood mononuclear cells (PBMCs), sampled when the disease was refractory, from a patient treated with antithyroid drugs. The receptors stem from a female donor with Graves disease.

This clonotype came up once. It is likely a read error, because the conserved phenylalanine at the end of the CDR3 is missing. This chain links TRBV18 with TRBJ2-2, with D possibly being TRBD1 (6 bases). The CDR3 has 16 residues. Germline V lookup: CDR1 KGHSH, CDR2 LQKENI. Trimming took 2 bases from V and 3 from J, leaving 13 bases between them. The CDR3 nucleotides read TGTGCCAGCTCACCAGGCGGACAGCCGTACACCGGGGAGCTGTTTTCT. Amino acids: CASSPGGQPYTGELFS.

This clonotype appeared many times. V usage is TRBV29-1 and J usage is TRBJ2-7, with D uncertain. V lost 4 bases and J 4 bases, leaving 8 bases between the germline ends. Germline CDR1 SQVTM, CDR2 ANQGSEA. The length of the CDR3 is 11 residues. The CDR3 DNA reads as TGCAGCGTTGTTGCACATTACGAGCAGTACTTC. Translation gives CSVVAHYEQYF.

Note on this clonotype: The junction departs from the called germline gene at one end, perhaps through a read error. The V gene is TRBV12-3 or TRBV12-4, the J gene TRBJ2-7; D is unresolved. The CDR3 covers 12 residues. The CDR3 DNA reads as TGTGCCAGCGGTTTAGATACGGGCGAGCAGTACTTC. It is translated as CASGLDTGEQYF.

The CDR3 region has the DNA TGTGCCAGCAGCTTAGTAGGGGTCGGCCCCTACGAGCAGTACTTC. Encoded protein: CASSLVGVGPYEQYF. The V call is TRBV7-2, the J call TRBJ2-7; D might be TRBD1 (5 bases). The germline V and J ends were trimmed by 1 base and 2 bases, with 12 bases remaining between them. The CDR3 covers 15 residues. Germline CDR1 is SGHTA and CDR2 is FQGNSA.

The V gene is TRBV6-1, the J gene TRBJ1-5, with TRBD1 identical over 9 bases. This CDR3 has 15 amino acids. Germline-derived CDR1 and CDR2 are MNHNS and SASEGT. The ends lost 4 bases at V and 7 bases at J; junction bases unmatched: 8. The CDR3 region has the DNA TGTGCCAGCAGTGGGGGACAGGGAGAACGACAGCCCCAGCATTTT. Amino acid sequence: CASSGGQGERQPQHF.

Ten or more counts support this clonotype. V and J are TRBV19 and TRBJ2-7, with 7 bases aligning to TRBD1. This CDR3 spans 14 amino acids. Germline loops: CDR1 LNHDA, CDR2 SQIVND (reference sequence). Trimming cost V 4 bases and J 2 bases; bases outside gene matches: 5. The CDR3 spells CASSTPGQTYEQYF. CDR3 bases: TGTGCCAGTAGTACGCCGGGACAGACCTACGAGCAGTACTTC. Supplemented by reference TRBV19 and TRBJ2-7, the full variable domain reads DGGITQSPKYLFRKEGQNVTLSCEQNLNHDAMYWYRQDPGQGLRLIYYSQIVNDFQKGDIAEGYSVSREKKESFPLTVTSAQKNPTAFYLCASSTPGQTYEQYFGPGTRLTVT.

For the CDR3, the DNA is TGCAGTGCTCGCCCTCTCGGGCGGGACGGCGAGCAGTACTTC. Translated, it gives CSARPLGRDGEQYF. This chain uses TRBV20-1 with TRBJ2-7; a possible D gene is TRBD2 (6 bases). The V gene lost 5 bases and the J gene lost 6 bases, with 20 bases spanning the gap. Germline V gives CDR1 DFQATT, CDR2 SNEGSKA (reference sequence). The CDR3 covers 14 residues.